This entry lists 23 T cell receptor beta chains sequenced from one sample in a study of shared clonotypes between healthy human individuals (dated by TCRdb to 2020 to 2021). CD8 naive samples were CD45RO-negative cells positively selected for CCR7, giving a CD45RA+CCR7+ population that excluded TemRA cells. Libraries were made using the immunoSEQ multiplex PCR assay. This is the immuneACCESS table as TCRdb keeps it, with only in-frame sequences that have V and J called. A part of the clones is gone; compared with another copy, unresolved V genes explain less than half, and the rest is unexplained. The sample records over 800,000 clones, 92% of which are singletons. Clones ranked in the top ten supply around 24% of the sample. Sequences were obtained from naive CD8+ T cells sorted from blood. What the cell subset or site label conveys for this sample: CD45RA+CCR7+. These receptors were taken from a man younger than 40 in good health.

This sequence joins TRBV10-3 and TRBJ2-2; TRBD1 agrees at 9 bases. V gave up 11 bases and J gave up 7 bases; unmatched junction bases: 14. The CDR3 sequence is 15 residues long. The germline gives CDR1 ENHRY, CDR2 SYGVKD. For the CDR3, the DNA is TGTGCCGTCATCCCGGGACAGGGAGATGACGGGGAGCTGTTTTTT. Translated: CAVIPGQGDDGELFF.

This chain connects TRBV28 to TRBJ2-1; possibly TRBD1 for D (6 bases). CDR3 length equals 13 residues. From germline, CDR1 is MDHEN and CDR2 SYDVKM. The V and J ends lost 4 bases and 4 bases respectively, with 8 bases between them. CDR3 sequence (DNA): TGTGCCAGCAGTTCCAGGGGATACAATGAGCAGTTCTTC. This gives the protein CASSSRGYNEQFF.

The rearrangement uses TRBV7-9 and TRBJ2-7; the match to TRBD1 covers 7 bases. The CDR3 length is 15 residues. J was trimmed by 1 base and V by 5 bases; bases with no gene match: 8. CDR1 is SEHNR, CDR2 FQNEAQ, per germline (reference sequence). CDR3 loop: CASSVSRGRSYEQYF. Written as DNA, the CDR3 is TGTGCCAGCAGCGTATCAAGGGGGCGATCCTACGAGCAGTACTTC.

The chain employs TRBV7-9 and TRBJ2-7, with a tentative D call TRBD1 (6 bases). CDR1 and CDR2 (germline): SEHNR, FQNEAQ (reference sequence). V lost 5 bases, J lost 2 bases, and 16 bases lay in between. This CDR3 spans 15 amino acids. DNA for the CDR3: TGTGCCAGCAGCCCAGGGGACAAGGCACCCTACGAGCAGTACTTC. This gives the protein CASSPGDKAPYEQYF.

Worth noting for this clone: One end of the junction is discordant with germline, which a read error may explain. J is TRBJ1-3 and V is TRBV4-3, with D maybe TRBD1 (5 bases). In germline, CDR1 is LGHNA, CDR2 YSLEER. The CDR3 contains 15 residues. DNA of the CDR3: TGCGCCAGCAGCCAAGATGTGACAGATGGAAGCACCATATATTTT. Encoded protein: CASSQDVTDGSTIYF.

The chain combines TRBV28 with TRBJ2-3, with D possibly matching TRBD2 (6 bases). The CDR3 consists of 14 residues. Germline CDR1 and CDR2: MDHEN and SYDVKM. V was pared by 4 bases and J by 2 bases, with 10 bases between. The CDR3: CASSWGGPTDTQYF. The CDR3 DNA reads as TGTGCCAGCAGTTGGGGAGGCCCCACAGATACGCAGTATTTT.

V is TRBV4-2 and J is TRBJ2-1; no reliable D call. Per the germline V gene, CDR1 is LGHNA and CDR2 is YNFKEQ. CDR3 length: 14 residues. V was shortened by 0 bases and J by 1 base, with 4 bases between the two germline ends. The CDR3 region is CASSQDRSYNEQFF. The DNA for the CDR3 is TGTGCCAGCAGCCAAGATCGGTCCTACAATGAGCAGTTCTTC.

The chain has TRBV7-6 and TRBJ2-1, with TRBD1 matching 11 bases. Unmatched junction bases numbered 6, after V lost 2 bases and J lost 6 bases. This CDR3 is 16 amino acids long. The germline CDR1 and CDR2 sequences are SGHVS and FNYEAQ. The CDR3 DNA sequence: TGTGCCAGCAGCTTATTATTGGGGACAGGGGGCAATGAGCAGTTCTTC. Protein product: CASSLLLGTGGNEQFF. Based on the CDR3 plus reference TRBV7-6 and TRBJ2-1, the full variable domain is GAGVSQSPRYKVTKRGQDVALRCDPISGHVSLYWYRQALGQGPEFLTYFNYEAQQDKSGLPNDRFSAERPEGSISTLTIQRTEQRDSAMYRCASSLLLGTGGNEQFFGPGTRLTVL.

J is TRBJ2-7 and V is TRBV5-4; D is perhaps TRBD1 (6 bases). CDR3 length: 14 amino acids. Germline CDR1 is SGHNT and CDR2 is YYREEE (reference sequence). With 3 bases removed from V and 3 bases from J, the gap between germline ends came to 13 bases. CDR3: CASSSLDSNYEQYF. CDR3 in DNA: TGTGCCAGCAGCTCATTGGACAGCAACTACGAGCAGTACTTC.

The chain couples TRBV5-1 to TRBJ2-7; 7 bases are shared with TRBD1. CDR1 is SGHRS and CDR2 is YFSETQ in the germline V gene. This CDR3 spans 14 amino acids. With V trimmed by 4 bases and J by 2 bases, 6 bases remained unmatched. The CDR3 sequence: CASSPGQTTYEQYF. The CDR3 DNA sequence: TGCGCCAGCAGCCCGGGACAGACGACCTACGAGCAGTACTTC.

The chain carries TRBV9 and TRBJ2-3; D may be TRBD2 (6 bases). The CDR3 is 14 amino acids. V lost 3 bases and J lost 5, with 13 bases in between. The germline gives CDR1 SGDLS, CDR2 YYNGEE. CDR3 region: CASSASTRLDTQYF. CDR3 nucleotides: TGTGCCAGCAGCGCATCGACTAGATTAGATACGCAGTATTTT.

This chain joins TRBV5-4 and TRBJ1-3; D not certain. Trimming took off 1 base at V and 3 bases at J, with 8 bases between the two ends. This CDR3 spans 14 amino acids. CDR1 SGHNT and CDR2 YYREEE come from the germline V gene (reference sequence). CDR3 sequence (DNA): TGTGCCAGCAGCTTGATGGGAAGTGGAAACACCATATATTTT. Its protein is CASSLMGSGNTIYF.

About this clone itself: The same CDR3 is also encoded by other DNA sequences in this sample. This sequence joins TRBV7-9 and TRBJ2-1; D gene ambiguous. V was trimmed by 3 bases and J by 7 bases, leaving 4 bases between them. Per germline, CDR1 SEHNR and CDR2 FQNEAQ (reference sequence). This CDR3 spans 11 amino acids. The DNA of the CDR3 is TGTGCCAGCAGCTTTACGAATGAGCAGTTCTTC. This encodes CASSFTNEQFF.

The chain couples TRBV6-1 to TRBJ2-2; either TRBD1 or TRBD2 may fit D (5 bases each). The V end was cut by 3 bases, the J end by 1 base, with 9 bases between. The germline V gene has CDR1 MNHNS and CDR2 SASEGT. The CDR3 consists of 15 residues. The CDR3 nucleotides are TGTGCCAGCAGTGACTGGGGGAAGAACACCGGGGAGCTGTTTTTT. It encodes CASSDWGKNTGELFF.

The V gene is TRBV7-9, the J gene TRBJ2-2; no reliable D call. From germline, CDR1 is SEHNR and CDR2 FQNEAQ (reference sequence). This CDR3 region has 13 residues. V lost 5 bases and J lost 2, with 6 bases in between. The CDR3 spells CASSASNTGELFF. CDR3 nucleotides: TGTGCCAGCAGCGCGTCAAACACCGGGGAGCTGTTTTTT.

The CDR3 here is CASSTRDMGDTQYF. In DNA form, the CDR3 reads TGCGCCAGCAGCACCCGGGACATGGGGGATACGCAGTATTTT. The chain carries TRBV4-1 and TRBJ2-3, with D maybe TRBD1 (6 bases). Germline V gene lookup returns CDR1 MGHRA and CDR2 YSYEKL. The CDR3 has 14 amino acids. With 5 bases removed from V and 6 bases from J, the gap between germline ends came to 15 bases.

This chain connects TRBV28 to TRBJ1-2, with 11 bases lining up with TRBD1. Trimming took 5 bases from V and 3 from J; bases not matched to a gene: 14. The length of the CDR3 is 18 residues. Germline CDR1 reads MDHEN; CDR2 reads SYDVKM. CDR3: CASSPPGTGGSRYYGYTF. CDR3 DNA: TGTGCCAGCAGTCCACCCGGGACAGGGGGAAGTCGCTACTATGGCTACACCTTC.

In DNA form, the CDR3 reads TGTGCCAGCAGCCAGACGGGGTTCGCGGATGAGCAGTTCTTC. Amino acids: CASSQTGFADEQFF. The chain carries TRBV14 and TRBJ2-1, with D perhaps matching TRBD2 (5 bases). Germline CDR1 SGHDN, CDR2 FVKESK. The V and J ends lost 3 bases and 8 bases respectively, with 14 bases between them. The CDR3 runs to 14 residues.

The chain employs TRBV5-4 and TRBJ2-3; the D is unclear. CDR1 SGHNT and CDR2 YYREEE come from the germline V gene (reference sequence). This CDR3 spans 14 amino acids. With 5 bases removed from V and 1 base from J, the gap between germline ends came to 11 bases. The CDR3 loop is CASSSWQGTDTQYF. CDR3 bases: TGTGCCAGCAGTTCTTGGCAGGGCACAGATACGCAGTATTTT. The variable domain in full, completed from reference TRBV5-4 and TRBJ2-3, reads ETGVTQSPTHLIKTRGQQVTLRCSSQSGHNTVSWYQQALGQGPQFIFQYYREEENGRGNFPPRFSGLQFPNYSSELNVNALELDDSALYLCASSSWQGTDTQYFGPGTRLTVL.

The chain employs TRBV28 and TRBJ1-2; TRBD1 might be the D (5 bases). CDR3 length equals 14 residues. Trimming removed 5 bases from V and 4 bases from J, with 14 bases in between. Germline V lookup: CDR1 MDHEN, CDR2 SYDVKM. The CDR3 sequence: CASSVVDTSYGYTF. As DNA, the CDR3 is TGTGCCAGCAGTGTAGTGGACACCTCCTATGGCTACACCTTC.

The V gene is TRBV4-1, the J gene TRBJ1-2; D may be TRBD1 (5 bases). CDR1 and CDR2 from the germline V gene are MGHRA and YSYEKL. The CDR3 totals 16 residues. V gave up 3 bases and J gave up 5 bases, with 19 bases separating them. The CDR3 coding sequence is TGCGCCAGCAGCCAGGGGGGGGAGCTGCTATCTTATGGCTACACCTTC. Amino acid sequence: CASSQGGELLSYGYTF.

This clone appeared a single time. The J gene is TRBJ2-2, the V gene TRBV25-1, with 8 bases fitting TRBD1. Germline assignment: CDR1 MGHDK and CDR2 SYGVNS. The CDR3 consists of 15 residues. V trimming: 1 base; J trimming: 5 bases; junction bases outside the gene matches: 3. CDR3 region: CASSELTGGTGELFF. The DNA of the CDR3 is TGTGCCAGCAGTGAATTAACAGGGGGGACCGGGGAGCTGTTTTTT.

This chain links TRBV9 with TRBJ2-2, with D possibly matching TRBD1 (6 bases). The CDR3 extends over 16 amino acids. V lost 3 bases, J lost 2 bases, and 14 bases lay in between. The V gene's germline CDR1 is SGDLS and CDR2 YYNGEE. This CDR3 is CASSDPIQGNTGELFF. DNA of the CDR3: TGTGCCAGCAGCGACCCGATACAGGGAAACACCGGGGAGCTGTTTTTT.